The rows below give T cell receptor beta chains drawn from one sample of a study of blood T cell repertoires in COVID-19. Clones were sequenced by immunoSEQ multiplex PCR, and TCRdb holds only the in-frame ones, with some missing. This sample has about 260,000 clones, with 86% found just once. Sequenced: peripheral blood. These receptor sequences come from a young man with active or convalescent COVID-19. CDR3s include the opening cysteine and the closing phenylalanine or tryptophan. A D gene is named only where the DNA matches it firmly. Size values are once, few and many counts, or a class for expanded clones, and some rows have none.

TRBJ2-5 NA NA TRBV29-1 CSGGRGKETQYF TGCAGCGGGGGGAGGGGGAAAGAGACCCAGTACTTC
TRBJ2-7 TRBD1 NA TRBV24-1 CATGTDPYEQYF TGTGCCACCGGGACAGATCCCTACGAGCAGTACTTC
TRBJ1-6 NA NA TRBV10-3 CATGGDNSPLHF TGTGCCACGGGGGGGGATAATTCACCCCTCCACTTT
TRBJ2-1 TRBD2 NA TRBV11-2 CASTKKGASGNLNEQFF TGTGCCAGCACCAAGAAGGGGGCTAGCGGGAATCTCAATGAGCAGTTCTTC
TRBJ2-7 NA NA TRBV18 CASSPVPGTRYEQYF TGTGCCAGCTCACCTGTCCCAGGGACACGGTACGAGCAGTACTTC
TRBJ2-3 TRBD2 few TRBV7-6 CASSTERGGLDTQYF TGTGCCAGCAGCACTGAGCGGGGGGGGTTGGATACGCAGTATTTT
TRBJ2-6 NA NA TRBV19 CASKSSSGANVLTF TGTGCCAGTAAAAGTAGTTCTGGGGCCAACGTCCTGACTTTC
TRBJ2-1 NA once TRBV6-5 CASSYGPGDEQFF TGTGCCAGCAGTTATGGGCCGGGAGACGAGCAGTTCTTC
TRBJ2-7 NA once TRBV6-5 CASSPGQTYEQYF TGTGCCAGCAGCCCCGGACAGACATACGAGCAGTACTTC
TRBJ1-2 NA few TRBV5-4 CASSFGLDSSNYGYTF TGTGCCAGCAGCTTTGGTTTGGACAGCTCGAACTATGGCTACACCTTC
TRBJ1-3 TRBD1 NA TRBV5-6 CASSWTGSGNTIYF TGTGCCAGCAGCTGGACAGGCTCTGGAAACACCATATATTTT
TRBJ2-1 TRBD2 NA TRBV5-4 CASSLGRLAGPKDEQFF TGTGCCAGCAGCTTGGGGCGACTAGCGGGCCCAAAGGATGAGCAGTTCTTC
TRBJ1-3 NA NA TRBV4-1 CASSQDMADSGNTIYF TGCGCCAGCAGCCAAGATATGGCAGACTCTGGAAACACCATATATTTT
TRBJ1-5 TRBD1 NA TRBV6-5 CASSPDRGQPQHF TGTGCCAGCAGTCCCGACAGGGGTCAGCCCCAGCATTTT
TRBJ2-7 TRBD1 NA TRBV3-1/TRBV3-2 CASSPLDRGLEQYF TGTGCCAGCAGCCCGTTGGACAGGGGACTCGAGCAGTACTTC
TRBJ1-6 NA NA TRBV18 CASSPGGGSSYNSPLHF TGTGCCAGCTCACCAGGGGGCGGCAGCTCCTATAATTCACCCCTCCACTTT